Following are 15 T cell receptor beta chains from one sample sequenced in a study of breast tumors, draining lymph nodes, adjacent tissues. One entry per CDR3 protein, called by TCRdb with MiXCR from the multiplex PCR reads. The data contain some 19,000 distinct CDR3 sequences, 50% of them singletons. The source material was breast tumor tissue. The receptors stem from a female donor with breast cancer. Some clones in this sample may be carry-over from other donors' samples.

There are many counts of this clonotype. The chain carries TRBV20-1 and TRBJ2-5; D possibly matches TRBD1 or TRBD2 (5 bases each). Germline V gene lookup returns CDR1 DFQATT and CDR2 SNEGSKA (reference sequence). This CDR3 spans 14 amino acids. With 0 bases removed from V and 0 bases from J, the gap between germline ends came to 8 bases. CDR3 in amino acids: CSARDGGHQETQYF. The CDR3 region has the DNA TGCAGTGCTAGAGATGGGGGACACCAAGAGACCCAGTACTTC.

At least ten counts were recorded for this clonotype. The chain employs TRBV4-1 and TRBJ1-4; D is uncertain. This CDR3 is 10 amino acids long. Trimming shortened V by 5 bases and J by 9 bases, and 4 bases separated the two germline ends. Germline V lookup: CDR1 MGHRA, CDR2 YSYEKL. DNA for the CDR3: TGCGCCAGCAGCAATCAAAAACTGTTTTTT. This translates into CASSNQKLFF.

This clonotype was seen many times. The gene calls are TRBV5-8 and TRBJ2-7; TRBD1 matches at 9 bases. Germline V gene sequence: CDR1 SGHTS, CDR2 YDEGEE. J lost 7 bases, V lost 4 bases, and 9 bases had no gene match. This CDR3 has 14 amino acids. DNA for the CDR3: TGTGCCAGCAGCAACCGGGACAGGGTCGATGAGCAGTACTTC. This gives the protein CASSNRDRVDEQYF.

This clonotype occurred many times. This chain joins TRBV6-2 or TRBV6-3 and TRBJ1-2, with no clear D. From germline, CDR1 is MNHEY and CDR2 SVGEGT. CDR3 length equals 12 residues. CDR3 in amino acids: CALREPNYGYTF. CDR3 bases: TGTGCGCTACGGGAACCTAACTATGGCTACACCTTC.

In the case of this clonotype: One junction end disagrees with the germline gene, perhaps due to a read error. The rearrangement uses TRBV3-1 and TRBJ1-1, with a possible D match to TRBD1 (5 bases). This CDR3 spans 14 amino acids. Germline V gene lookup returns CDR1 LGHDT and CDR2 YNNKEL (reference sequence). The CDR3 spells CTSSYHSGYPEAFF. DNA for the CDR3: TGTACCAGCAGCTATCACTCAGGGTATCCTGAAGCTTTCTTT.

By proportion, this clonotype is medium-sized. The rearrangement links TRBV6-4 to TRBJ2-3; 9 bases fit TRBD2. This CDR3 is built from 16 residues. CDR1 is MRHNA and CDR2 is SNTAGT in the germline V gene. Trimming at V came to 6 bases and at J to 0 bases, leaving 7 bases not matched to a gene. For the CDR3, the DNA is TGTGCCAGCAGCCCCCGACTAGCGGATAGCACAGATACGCAGTATTTT. It translates to CASSPRLADSTDTQYF.

V and J are TRBV5-6 and TRBJ1-6; 9 positions agree with TRBD1. Trimming at V came to 2 bases and at J to 5 bases, leaving 5 bases not matched to a gene. Germline lookup yields CDR1 SGHDT and CDR2 YYEEEE. The length of the CDR3 is 16 residues. CDR3 amino acids: CASSFYRGRNNSPLHF. In DNA form, the CDR3 reads TGTGCCAGCAGCTTCTACAGGGGGCGGAATAATTCACCCCTCCACTTT. Filled out from reference TRBV5-6 and TRBJ1-6, the complete variable domain reads DAGVTQSPTHLIKTRGQQVTLRCSPKSGHDTVSWYQQALGQGPQFIFQYYEEEERQRGNFPDRFSGHQFPNYSSELNVNALLLGDSALYLCASSFYRGRNNSPLHFGNGTRLTVT.

Regarding this clonotype: Given a much more abundant clone one base away, this may be a read error. The chain joins TRBV7-9 to TRBJ1-1, with TRBD1 as a possible D gene (5 bases). CDR1 and CDR2 (germline): SEHNR, FQNEAQ (reference sequence). The CDR3 runs to 15 residues. CDR3 loop: CASSLLGRPNSEALF. CDR3 DNA: TGTGCCAGCAGCTTATTGGGACGTCCGAATTCAGAAGCTCTCTTT. Supplemented by reference TRBV7-9 and TRBJ1-1, the full variable domain reads DTGVSQNPRHKITKRGQNVTFRCDPISEHNRLYWYRQTLGQGPEFLTYFQNEAQLEKSRLLSDRFSAERPKGSFSTLEIQRTEQGDSAMYLCASSLLGRPNSEALFGQGTRLTVV.

By sample share, this clonotype is medium-sized. V gene TRBV3-1 combines with J gene TRBJ2-1; TRBD2 agrees at 10 bases. Germline assignment: CDR1 LGHDT and CDR2 YNNKEL (reference sequence). J was trimmed by 7 bases and V by 0 bases; bases with no gene match: 6. The CDR3 loop spans 16 amino acids. CDR3 loop: CASSQDGLAAGNEQFF. The CDR3 DNA reads as TGTGCCAGCAGCCAAGACGGACTAGCGGCGGGAAATGAGCAGTTCTTC.

This clonotype was observed at least ten times. The CDR3 loop is CAWSSGSGNTIYF. The CDR3 bases are TGTGCCTGGAGTTCAGGGAGTGGAAACACCATATATTTT. The J gene is TRBJ1-3, the V gene TRBV30, with D maybe TRBD1 (5 bases). The CDR3 sequence is 13 residues long. Germline loops: CDR1 GTSNPN, CDR2 SVGIG (reference sequence). Trimming took off 2 bases at V and 3 bases at J, with 8 bases between the two ends.

Turning to this clonotype: A read error is likely, as this CDR3 ends without the conserved phenylalanine or tryptophan. The V call is TRBV5-5, the J call TRBJ2-1; 13 bases are a match to TRBD2. Germline CDR1 SGHKS, CDR2 YYEKEE (reference sequence). The CDR3 runs to 15 residues. The junction had 4 bases not matched to a gene; V was cut back by 4 bases and J by 6 bases. CDR3 region: CASSAGTSGINEQFL. The CDR3, as DNA: TGTGCCAGCAGCGCGGGGACTAGCGGGATCAATGAGCAGTTCCTC.

In the case of this clonotype: Sequence at one end of the junction differs from germline and may be a read error. The chain recombines TRBV6-1 with TRBJ2-7; D is perhaps TRBD1 (5 bases). This CDR3 has 14 amino acids. Germline-derived CDR1 and CDR2 are MNHNS and SASEGT. The CDR3 nucleotides read TGTGCCAACAGTCCGACAGCCCCCACCCACGAGCAGTACTTC. This sequence encodes CANSPTAPTHEQYF.

This clonotype ranks as medium-sized. CDR3 nucleotides: TGTGCCAGCAGCAGGGCTAATGAAAAACTGTTTTTT. This sequence encodes CASSRANEKLFF. J is TRBJ1-4 and V is TRBV6-1, with D perhaps matching TRBD1 (5 bases). Germline assignment: CDR1 MNHNS and CDR2 SASEGT. Trimming pared 6 bases from V and 3 bases from J, leaving 5 bases between. The CDR3 sequence is 12 residues long.

There are a few counts of this clonotype. V is TRBV20-1 and J is TRBJ1-5; weak D call: TRBD1 (5 bases). Per germline, CDR1 DFQATT and CDR2 SNEGSKA (reference sequence). This CDR3 spans 14 amino acids. The V and J ends lost 3 bases and 4 bases respectively, with 13 bases between them. Here the CDR3 DNA reads TGCAGTGCTAGCGGAGGGGAATTGAATCAGCCCCAGCATTTT. Its translation: CSASGGELNQPQHF.

The genes are TRBV11-1 and TRBJ2-3, with unresolved D. Looked up from germline, CDR1 is SGHAT and CDR2 is FQDESV (reference sequence). CDR3 size: 14 residues. V was clipped by 4 bases and J by 8 bases, with 16 bases between them. CDR3 loop: CASSSKGLAGTQYF. The CDR3 region has the DNA TGTGCCAGCAGCTCCAAGGGTCTCGCAGGTACGCAGTATTTT. Variable domain in full (rest from reference TRBV11-1 and TRBJ2-3): EAEVAQSPRYKITEKSQAVAFWCDPISGHATLYWYRQILGQGPELLVQFQDESVVDDSQLPKDRFSAERLKGVDSTLKIQPAELGDSAMYLCASSSKGLAGTQYFGPGTRLTVL.